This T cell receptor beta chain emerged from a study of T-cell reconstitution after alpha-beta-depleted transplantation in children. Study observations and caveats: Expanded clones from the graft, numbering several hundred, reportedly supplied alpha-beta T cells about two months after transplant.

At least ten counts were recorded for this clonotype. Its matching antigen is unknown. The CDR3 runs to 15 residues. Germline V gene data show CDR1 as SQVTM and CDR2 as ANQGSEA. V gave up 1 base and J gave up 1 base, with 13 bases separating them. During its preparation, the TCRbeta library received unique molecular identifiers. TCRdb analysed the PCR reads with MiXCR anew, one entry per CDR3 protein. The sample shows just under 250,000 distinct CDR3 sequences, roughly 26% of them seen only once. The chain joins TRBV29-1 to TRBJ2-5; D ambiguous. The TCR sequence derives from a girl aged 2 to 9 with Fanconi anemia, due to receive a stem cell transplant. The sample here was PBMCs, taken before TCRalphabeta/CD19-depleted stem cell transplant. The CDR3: CSVEVLGTGQETQYF. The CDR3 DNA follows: TGCAGCGTTGAAGTTCTCGGTACCGGCCAAGAGACCCAGTACTTC.